This T cell receptor beta chain was retrieved from a study of OX40 agonist ivuxolimab in advanced cancers. Sequencing was performed with immunoSEQ multiplex PCR; in TCRdb, only in-frame clones are kept and a portion is missing. The sample holds around 79,000 clones, more than 85% seen once. The material was CD4+ or CD8+ T cells sorted from blood, obtained in a trial of the OX40 agonist ivuxolimab. This TCR derives from an adult with an advanced solid tumor such as melanoma, head and neck, liver or kidney cancer.

CDR3 DNA: TGTGCCAGCAGGCGTCAGGGGGAGCCCGGCTATGGCTACACCTTC. This codes for CASRRQGEPGYGYTF. This chain uses TRBV6-6 with TRBJ1-2; 7 nucleotides align to TRBD1. Unmatched junction bases numbered 11, after V lost 6 bases and J lost 4 bases. CDR3 length: 15 amino acids. Germline CDR1 is MNHNY and CDR2 is SVGAGI (reference sequence).